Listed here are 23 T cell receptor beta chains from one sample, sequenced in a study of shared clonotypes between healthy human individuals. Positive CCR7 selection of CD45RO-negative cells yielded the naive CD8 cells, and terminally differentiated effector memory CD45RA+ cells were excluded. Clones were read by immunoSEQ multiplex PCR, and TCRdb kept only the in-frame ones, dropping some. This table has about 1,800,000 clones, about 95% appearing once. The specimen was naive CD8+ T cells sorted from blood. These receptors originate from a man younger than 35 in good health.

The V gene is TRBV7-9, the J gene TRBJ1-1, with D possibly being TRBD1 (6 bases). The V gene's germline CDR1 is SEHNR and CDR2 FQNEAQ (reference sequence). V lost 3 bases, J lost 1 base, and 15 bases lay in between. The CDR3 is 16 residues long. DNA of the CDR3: TGTGCCAGCAGCTTCCCTCTGGGGGGCAGGAACACTGAAGCTTTCTTT. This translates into CASSFPLGGRNTEAFF. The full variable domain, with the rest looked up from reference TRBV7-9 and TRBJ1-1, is DTGVSQNPRHKITKRGQNVTFRCDPISEHNRLYWYRQTLGQGPEFLTYFQNEAQLEKSRLLSDRFSAERPKGSFSTLEIQRTEQGDSAMYLCASSFPLGGRNTEAFFGQGTRLTVV.

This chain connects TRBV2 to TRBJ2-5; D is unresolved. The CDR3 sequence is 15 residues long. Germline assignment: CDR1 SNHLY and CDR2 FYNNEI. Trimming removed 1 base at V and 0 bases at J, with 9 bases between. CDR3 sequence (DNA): TGTGCCAGCAGTGAAGGGGTCATAGACCAAGAGACCCAGTACTTC. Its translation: CASSEGVIDQETQYF.

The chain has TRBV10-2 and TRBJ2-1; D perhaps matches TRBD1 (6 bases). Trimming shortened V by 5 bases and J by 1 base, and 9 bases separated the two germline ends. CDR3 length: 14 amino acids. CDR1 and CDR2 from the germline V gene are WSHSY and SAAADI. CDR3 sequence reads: CASSPGESYNEQFF. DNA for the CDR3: TGCGCCAGCAGTCCAGGGGAATCCTACAATGAGCAGTTCTTC.

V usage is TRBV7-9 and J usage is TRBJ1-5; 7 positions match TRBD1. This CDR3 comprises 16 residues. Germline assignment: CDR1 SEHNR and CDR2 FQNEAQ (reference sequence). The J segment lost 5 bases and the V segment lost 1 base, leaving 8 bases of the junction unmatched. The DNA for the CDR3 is TGTGCCAGCAGCTTAGGCCGGGGCACAGGGGATCAGCCCCAGCATTTT. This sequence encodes CASSLGRGTGDQPQHF.

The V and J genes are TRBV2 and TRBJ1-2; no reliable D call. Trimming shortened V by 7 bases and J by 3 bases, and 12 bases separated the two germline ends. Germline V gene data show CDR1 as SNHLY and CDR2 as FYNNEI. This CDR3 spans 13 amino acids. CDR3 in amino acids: CASNNDGDYGYTF. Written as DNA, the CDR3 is TGTGCCAGCAATAATGACGGTGACTATGGCTACACCTTC.

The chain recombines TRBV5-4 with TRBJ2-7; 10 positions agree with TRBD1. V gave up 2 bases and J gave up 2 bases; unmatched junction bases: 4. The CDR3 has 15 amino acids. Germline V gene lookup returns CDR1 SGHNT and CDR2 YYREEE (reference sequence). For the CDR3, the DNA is TGTGCCAGCAGCTTCCGGGACAGGGGCGCCTACGAGCAGTACTTC. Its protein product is CASSFRDRGAYEQYF.

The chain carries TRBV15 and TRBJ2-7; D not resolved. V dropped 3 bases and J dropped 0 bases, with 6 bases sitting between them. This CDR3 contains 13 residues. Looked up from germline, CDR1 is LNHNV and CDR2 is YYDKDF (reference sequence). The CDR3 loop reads CATSSAVSYEQYF. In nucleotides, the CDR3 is TGTGCCACCAGCAGCGCGGTCTCCTACGAGCAGTACTTC.

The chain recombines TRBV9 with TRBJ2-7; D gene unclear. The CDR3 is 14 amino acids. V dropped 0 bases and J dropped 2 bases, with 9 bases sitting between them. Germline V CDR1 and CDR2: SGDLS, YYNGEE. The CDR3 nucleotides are TGTGCCAGCAGCGTAGCTCCGGACGCCTACGAGCAGTACTTC. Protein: CASSVAPDAYEQYF.

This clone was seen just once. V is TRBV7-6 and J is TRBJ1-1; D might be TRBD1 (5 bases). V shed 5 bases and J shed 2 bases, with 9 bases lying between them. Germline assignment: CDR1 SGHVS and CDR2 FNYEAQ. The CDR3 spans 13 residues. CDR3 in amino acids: CASSRTTNTEAFF. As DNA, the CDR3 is TGTGCCAGCAGCCGGACAACTAACACTGAAGCTTTCTTT.

The CDR3 nucleotides read TGTGCCAGCACCTCACCGGCTAGCAGGAACAATGAGCAGTTCTTC. This gives the protein CASTSPASRNNEQFF. This sequence joins TRBV5-4 and TRBJ2-1, with D possibly being TRBD2 (5 bases). The length of the CDR3 is 15 residues. Deletions cut 6 bases from V and 5 bases from J, with 18 bases between. The germline gives CDR1 SGHNT, CDR2 YYREEE (reference sequence). Full variable domain (remainder filled in from reference TRBV5-4 and TRBJ2-1): ETGVTQSPTHLIKTRGQQVTLRCSSQSGHNTVSWYQQALGQGPQFIFQYYREEENGRGNFPPRFSGLQFPNYSSELNVNALELDDSALYLCASTSPASRNNEQFFGPGTRLTVL.

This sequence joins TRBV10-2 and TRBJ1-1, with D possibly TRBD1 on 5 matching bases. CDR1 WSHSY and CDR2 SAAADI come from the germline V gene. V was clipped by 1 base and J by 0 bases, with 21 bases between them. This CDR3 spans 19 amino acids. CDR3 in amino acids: CASSELQGGFIRVNTEAFF. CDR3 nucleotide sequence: TGCGCCAGCAGTGAGTTGCAGGGCGGATTTATTAGGGTGAACACTGAAGCTTTCTTT.

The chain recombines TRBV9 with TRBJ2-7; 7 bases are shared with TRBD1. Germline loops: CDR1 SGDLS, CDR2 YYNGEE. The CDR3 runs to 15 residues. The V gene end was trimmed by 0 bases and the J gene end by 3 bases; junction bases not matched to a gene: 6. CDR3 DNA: TGTGCCAGCAGCGTAGCCGGACAGGCCTACTACGAGCAGTACTTC. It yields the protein CASSVAGQAYYEQYF.

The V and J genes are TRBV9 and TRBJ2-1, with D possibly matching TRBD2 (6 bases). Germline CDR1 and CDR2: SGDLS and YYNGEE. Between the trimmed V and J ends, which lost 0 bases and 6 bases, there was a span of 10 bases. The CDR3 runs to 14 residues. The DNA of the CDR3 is TGTGCCAGCAGCGTAGGCGGGGACCTCAATGAGCAGTTCTTC. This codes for CASSVGGDLNEQFF.

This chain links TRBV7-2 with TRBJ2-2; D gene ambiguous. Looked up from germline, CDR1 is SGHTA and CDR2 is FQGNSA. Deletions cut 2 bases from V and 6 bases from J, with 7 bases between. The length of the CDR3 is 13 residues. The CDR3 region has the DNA TGTGCCAGCAGCTTAAAGGTTTCCGGGGAGCTGTTTTTT. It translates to CASSLKVSGELFF.

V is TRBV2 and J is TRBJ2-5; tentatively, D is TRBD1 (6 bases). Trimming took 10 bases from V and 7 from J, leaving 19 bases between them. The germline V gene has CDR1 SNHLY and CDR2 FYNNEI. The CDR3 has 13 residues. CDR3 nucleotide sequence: TGTGCCATCCCGGGACACGCCTCCGGGACCCAGTACTTC. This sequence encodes CAIPGHASGTQYF.

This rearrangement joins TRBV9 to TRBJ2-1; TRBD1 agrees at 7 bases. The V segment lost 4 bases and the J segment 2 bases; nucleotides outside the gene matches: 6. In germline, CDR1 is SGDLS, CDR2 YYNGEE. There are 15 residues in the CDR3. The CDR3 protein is CASSPPTGTYNEQFF. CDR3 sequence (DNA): TGTGCCAGCAGCCCCCCGACAGGGACCTACAATGAGCAGTTCTTC. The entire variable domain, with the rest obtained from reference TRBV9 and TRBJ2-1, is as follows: DSGVTQTPKHLITATGQRVTLRCSPRSGDLSVYWYQQSLDQGLQFLIQYYNGEERAKGNILERFSAQQFPDLHSELNLSSLELGDSALYFCASSPPTGTYNEQFFGPGTRLTVL.

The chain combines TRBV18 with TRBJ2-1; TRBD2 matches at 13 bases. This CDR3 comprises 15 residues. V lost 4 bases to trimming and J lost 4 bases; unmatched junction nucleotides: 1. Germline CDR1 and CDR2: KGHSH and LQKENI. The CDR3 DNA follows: TGTGCCAGCTCACAGACTAGCGGGGGGTACAATGAGCAGTTCTTC. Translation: CASSQTSGGYNEQFF.

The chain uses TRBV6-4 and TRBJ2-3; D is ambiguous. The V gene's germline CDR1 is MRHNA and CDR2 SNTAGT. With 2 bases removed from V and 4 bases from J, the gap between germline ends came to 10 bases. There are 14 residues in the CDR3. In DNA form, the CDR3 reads TGTGCCAGCAGTGACCTTATTGGGGCAGATACGCAGTATTTT. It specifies CASSDLIGADTQYF.

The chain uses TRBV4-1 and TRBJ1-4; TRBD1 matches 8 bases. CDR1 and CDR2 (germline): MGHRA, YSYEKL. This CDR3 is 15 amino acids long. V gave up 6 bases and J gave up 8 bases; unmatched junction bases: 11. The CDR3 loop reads CASRLGAGGVEKLFF. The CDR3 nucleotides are TGCGCCAGCAGATTAGGCGCAGGGGGCGTAGAAAAACTGTTTTTT.

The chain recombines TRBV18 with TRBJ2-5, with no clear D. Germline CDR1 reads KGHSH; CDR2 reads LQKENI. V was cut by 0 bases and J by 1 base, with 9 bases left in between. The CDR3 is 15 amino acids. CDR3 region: CASSPPSPGQETQYF. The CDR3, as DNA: TGTGCCAGCTCACCACCTTCACCGGGCCAAGAGACCCAGTACTTC.

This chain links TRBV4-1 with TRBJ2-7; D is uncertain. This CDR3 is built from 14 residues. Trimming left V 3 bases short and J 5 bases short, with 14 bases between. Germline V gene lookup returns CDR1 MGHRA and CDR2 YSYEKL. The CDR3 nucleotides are TGCGCCAGCAGCCAGATAGACGGTGGAGACGAGCAGTACTTC. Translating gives CASSQIDGGDEQYF.

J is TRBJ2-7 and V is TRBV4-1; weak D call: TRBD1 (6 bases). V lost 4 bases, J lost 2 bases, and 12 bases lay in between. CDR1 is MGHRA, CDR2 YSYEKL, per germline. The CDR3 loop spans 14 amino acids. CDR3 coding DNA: TGCGCCAGCAGCCTCCGGGACACGGCCTACGAGCAGTACTTC. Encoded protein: CASSLRDTAYEQYF.

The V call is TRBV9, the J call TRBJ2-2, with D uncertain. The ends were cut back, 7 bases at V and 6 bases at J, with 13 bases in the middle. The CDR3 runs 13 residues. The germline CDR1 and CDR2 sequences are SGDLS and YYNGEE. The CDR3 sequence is CASPNSAAGELFF. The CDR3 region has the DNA TGTGCCAGCCCCAATTCGGCGGCCGGGGAGCTGTTTTTT.